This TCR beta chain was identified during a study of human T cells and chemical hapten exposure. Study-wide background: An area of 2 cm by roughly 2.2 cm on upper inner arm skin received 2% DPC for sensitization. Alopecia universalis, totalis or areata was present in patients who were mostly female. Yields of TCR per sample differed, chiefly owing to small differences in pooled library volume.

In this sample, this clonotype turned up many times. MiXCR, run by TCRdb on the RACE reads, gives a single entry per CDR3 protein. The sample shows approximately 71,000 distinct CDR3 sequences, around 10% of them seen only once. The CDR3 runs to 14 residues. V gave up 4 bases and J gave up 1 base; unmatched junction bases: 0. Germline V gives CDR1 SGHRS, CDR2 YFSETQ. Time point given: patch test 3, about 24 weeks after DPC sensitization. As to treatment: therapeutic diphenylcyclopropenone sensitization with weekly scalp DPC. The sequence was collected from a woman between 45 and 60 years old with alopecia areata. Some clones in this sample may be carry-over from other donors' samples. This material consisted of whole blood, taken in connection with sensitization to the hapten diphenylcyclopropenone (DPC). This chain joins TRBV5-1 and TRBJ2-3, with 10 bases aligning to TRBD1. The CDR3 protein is CASSGTGGTDTQYF. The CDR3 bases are TGCGCCAGCAGCGGGACAGGGGGCACAGATACGCAGTATTTT. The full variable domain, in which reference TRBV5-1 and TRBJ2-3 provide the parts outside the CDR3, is KAGVTQTPRYLIKTRGQQVTLSCSPISGHRSVSWYQQTPGQGLQFLFEYFSETQRNKGNFPGRFSGRQFSNSRSEMNVSTLELGDSALYLCASSGTGGTDTQYFGPGTRLTVL.